The 22 T cell receptor beta chains below come from one sample, sequenced in a study of metastatic and nonmetastatic thyroid tumors. MiXCR reprocessed the PCR reads for TCRdb. The profile shows about 20,000 clones, approximately 14% of them singletons. Thyroid surgery had not been preceded by any treatment in any patient. Sequenced material: blood. Receptors originate from a female donor with papillary thyroid cancer or a benign thyroid nodule (not recorded which). Some clones in this sample may be carry-over from other donors' samples.

This clone was recorded a few times. A read error may account for a junction end that differs from germline. V and J are TRBV12-3 or TRBV12-4 and TRBJ1-2, with no clear D. This CDR3 region has 15 residues. The DNA for the CDR3 is TGTGCCAGCAGCGAAGCTCCGTTTCGGGTCCATGGCTACGCCTTC. It specifies CASSEAPFRVHGYAF.

Of note for this clone: The conserved closing phenylalanine or tryptophan is absent in this CDR3, likely reflecting a read error. The V and J genes are TRBV6-2 or TRBV6-3 and TRBJ2-3, with 7 bases identical to TRBD1. The germline CDR1 and CDR2 sequences are MNHEY and SVGEGT. The V segment lost 6 bases and the J segment 2 bases; nucleotides outside the gene matches: 2. The length of the CDR3 is 13 residues. CDR3 residues: CASRGQDTDTQYL. CDR3 nucleotides: TGTGCCAGCAGAGGACAGGACACAGATACGCAGTATCTT.

This clone was detected many times. The rearrangement joins TRBV5-1 to TRBJ2-7; 13 nucleotides align to TRBD2. The germline CDR1 and CDR2 sequences are SGHRS and YFSETQ. This CDR3 comprises 17 residues. The trim removed 4 bases at V and 5 bases at J, leaving 12 bases unmatched. The CDR3 DNA is TGCGCCAGCAGCCATGGACTAGCGGGAGACAGTATTCACGAGCAGTACTTC. Amino acid sequence: CASSHGLAGDSIHEQYF.

This chain connects TRBV18 to TRBJ1-6, with D unresolved. Germline lookup yields CDR1 KGHSH and CDR2 LQKENI. The CDR3 loop spans 16 amino acids. Trimming cost V 3 bases and J 2 bases, with 11 bases left between them. The CDR3 DNA reads as TGTGCCAGCTCACCGGTTCCCAGCCCCTATAATTCACCCCTCCACTTT. This gives the protein CASSPVPSPYNSPLHF.

This clone was picked up many times. The chain links TRBV14 to TRBJ1-2; possibly TRBD1 for D (5 bases). V lost 0 bases and J lost 6, with 17 bases in between. Germline V gene sequence: CDR1 SGHDN, CDR2 FVKESK. CDR3 length: 16 residues. This CDR3 reads CASSQDFAGLGNGYTF. The CDR3 region has the DNA TGTGCCAGCAGCCAAGATTTCGCAGGGCTGGGGAATGGCTACACCTTC.

This clone is classed as medium-sized. V is TRBV6-1 and J is TRBJ1-2, with D unresolved. This CDR3 comprises 13 residues. V dropped 6 bases and J dropped 0 bases, with 8 bases sitting between them. Germline assignment: CDR1 MNHNS and CDR2 SASEGT. The DNA of the CDR3 is TGTGCCAGCAGGACTACGGCTAACTATGGCTACACCTTC. It translates to CASRTTANYGYTF.

This clone was recorded at least ten times. The chain couples TRBV28 to TRBJ1-5, with 8 bases matching TRBD1. With V trimmed by 8 bases and J by 0 bases, 15 bases remained unmatched. This CDR3 comprises 18 residues. CDR1 MDHEN and CDR2 SYDVKM come from the germline V gene. CDR3 in amino acids: CASGARPGTGLSNQPQHF. The CDR3 coding sequence is TGTGCCAGCGGTGCAAGGCCCGGGACAGGACTTAGCAATCAGCCCCAGCATTTT.

The table lists this clone with many counts. Its ends do not fully match the called genes, so a read error is possible. This chain connects TRBV6-1 to TRBJ1-5, with 7 bases aligning to TRBD1. Germline loops: CDR1 MNHNS, CDR2 SASEGT. This CDR3 has 15 residues. CDR3 amino acids: CASRPTGYSNQSQHF. The CDR3 region has the DNA TGTGCCAGCAGACCGACAGGGTATAGCAATCAGTCCCAGCATTTT.

This clone was picked up a small number of times. The chain employs TRBV18 and TRBJ1-1; D call uncertain. The CDR3 length is 12 residues. The V gene's germline CDR1 is KGHSH and CDR2 LQKENI. Trimming left V 0 bases short and J 8 bases short, with 7 bases between. This chain's CDR3 is CASSPPRGEAFF. The DNA of the CDR3 is TGTGCCAGCTCACCACCCCGAGGAGAAGCTTTCTTT.

This clone was counted at least ten times. The rearrangement joins TRBV7-6 to TRBJ2-7, with 7 bases lining up with TRBD1. The CDR3 runs 12 residues. Per the germline V gene, CDR1 is SGHVS and CDR2 is FNYEAQ. V lost 6 bases, J lost 3 bases, and 2 bases stayed unmatched. The CDR3 DNA reads TGTGCCAGCAGAGGGGGCGGCTACGAGCAGTACTTC. Residues: CASRGGGYEQYF.

In this sample, this clone turned up many times. The chain uses TRBV12-3 or TRBV12-4 and TRBJ2-3; D is ambiguous. The CDR3 is 12 amino acids. Trimming shortened V by 3 bases and J by 6 bases, and 7 bases separated the two germline ends. CDR3: CASSLGFDTQYF. The DNA for the CDR3 is TGTGCCAGCAGTTTGGGGTTCGATACGCAGTATTTT.

This clone was seen at least ten times. This rearrangement joins TRBV20-1 to TRBJ2-1; TRBD1 matches 7 bases. The CDR3 spans 15 residues. Germline V CDR1 and CDR2: DFQATT, SNEGSKA (reference sequence). The trim removed 0 bases at V and 3 bases at J, leaving 5 bases unmatched. The CDR3 sequence is CSARDLQGVYNEQFF. CDR3 DNA sequence: TGCAGTGCTAGAGATCTCCAGGGGGTCTACAATGAGCAGTTCTTC.

This chain joins TRBV9 and TRBJ2-3; possible D gene TRBD1, 6 bases. CDR1 SGDLS and CDR2 YYNGEE come from the germline V gene. The CDR3 is 15 residues long. Trimming stripped 0 bases from V and 1 base from J, with 9 bases between. The CDR3 loop reads CASSVGTDRTDTQYF. CDR3 DNA sequence: TGTGCCAGCAGCGTAGGGACAGATCGCACAGATACGCAGTATTTT.

This clone showed up many times. The CDR3 DNA follows: TGTGCCAGCAGCCCCGGGACTAGCGGGAGGATAGATACGCAGTATTTT. Protein sequence: CASSPGTSGRIDTQYF. J is TRBJ2-3 and V is TRBV7-3, with 15 bases aligning to TRBD2. The trim removed 5 bases at V and 5 bases at J, leaving 5 bases unmatched. This CDR3 is built from 16 residues. Germline V CDR1 and CDR2: SGHTA, FQGTGA.

At least ten counts were recorded for this clone. A much larger clone lies a single base off, so this may be a read error. This same CDR3 is encoded by further DNA sequences in the sample. CDR3 region: CASSNRQGNSGELFF. Written as DNA, the CDR3 is TGTGCCAGCAGTAACCGACAGGGAAATTCCGGGGAGCTGTTTTTC. The chain combines TRBV6-1 with TRBJ2-2, with 7 bases aligning to TRBD1. The CDR3 is 15 residues long. Germline CDR1 is MNHNS and CDR2 is SASEGT.

This clone showed up many times. The J gene is TRBJ2-7, the V gene TRBV7-2; D ambiguous. CDR3 length: 14 residues. In germline, CDR1 is SGHTA, CDR2 FQGNSA. Trimming removed 1 base at V and 7 bases at J, with 14 bases between. CDR3 sequence (DNA): TGTGCCAGCAGCTTAGTGGTCAGGACCTCTGAGCAGTACTTC. It yields the protein CASSLVVRTSEQYF. The whole variable domain, filled in from reference TRBV7-2 and TRBJ2-7, reads GAGVSQSPSNKVTEKGKDVELRCDPISGHTALYWYRQSLGQGLEFLIYFQGNSAPDKSGLPSDRFSAERTGGSVSTLTIQRTQQEDSAVYLCASSLVVRTSEQYFGPGTRLTVT.

This clone was recorded many times. This chain links TRBV30 with TRBJ2-3; no firm D call. Per the germline V gene, CDR1 is GTSNPN and CDR2 is SVGIG (reference sequence). The V end was cut by 3 bases, the J end by 0 bases, with 7 bases between. The length of the CDR3 is 13 residues. CDR3 sequence (DNA): TGTGCCTGGAGGACACCTAGCACAGATACGCAGTATTTT. Its translation is CAWRTPSTDTQYF.

Many counts were recorded for this clone. The chain uses TRBV7-9 and TRBJ1-1; D uncertain. This CDR3 region has 13 residues. V lost 7 bases, J lost 0 bases, and 9 bases lay in between. Germline CDR1 and CDR2: SEHNR and FQNEAQ (reference sequence). The CDR3 here is CASKIEMNTEAFF. The CDR3 DNA is TGTGCCAGCAAAATCGAAATGAACACTGAAGCTTTCTTT.

There are many counts of this clone. The chain couples TRBV20-1 to TRBJ1-5; TRBD1 matches 8 bases. This CDR3 comprises 14 residues. The V gene end was trimmed by 1 base and the J gene end by 11 bases; junction bases not matched to a gene: 10. Germline CDR1 and CDR2: DFQATT and SNEGSKA (reference sequence). CDR3 residues: CSARVQGALRAQHF. Written as DNA, the CDR3 is TGCAGTGCTAGAGTTCAGGGGGCGTTAAGGGCCCAGCATTTT.

This clone occurred many times. This may come from a read error, since a much larger clone is one base off. The V and J genes are TRBV11-1 and TRBJ2-2, with 11 bases identical to TRBD2. The CDR3 loop spans 16 amino acids. Germline V gene lookup returns CDR1 SGHAT and CDR2 FQDESV (reference sequence). CDR3: CASSLALAGGSGVLFF. The CDR3 bases are TGTGCCAGCAGCTTAGCGCTAGCGGGAGGATCCGGGGTGCTGTTTTTT.

Ten or more counts support this clone. The chain combines TRBV5-4 with TRBJ1-4; TRBD1 agrees at 7 bases. The ends lost 4 bases at V and 5 bases at J; junction bases unmatched: 5. The CDR3 is 14 amino acids. Per the germline V gene, CDR1 is SGHNT and CDR2 is YYREEE (reference sequence). CDR3 amino acids: CASSQQGNNEKLFF. The DNA for the CDR3 is TGTGCCAGCAGCCAACAGGGGAACAATGAAAAACTGTTTTTT.

This clone was observed at least ten times. The rearrangement joins TRBV13 to TRBJ2-2; TRBD2 matches at 7 bases. V trimming: 5 bases; J trimming: 4 bases; junction bases outside the gene matches: 13. Germline assignment: CDR1 PRHDT and CDR2 FYEKMQ (reference sequence). The CDR3 runs to 17 residues. This chain's CDR3 is CASSPLRGGAGTGELFF. CDR3 coding DNA: TGTGCCAGCAGCCCTCTCCGGGGAGGGGCTGGCACCGGGGAGCTGTTTTTT.